These 6 T cell receptor beta chains were all obtained from the same sample, sequenced in a study of glioma-infiltrating T cells. Amplification of TCR alpha and beta CDR3 regions from RNA used iRepertoire nested multiplex PCR. TCRdb fed the multiplex PCR reads into MiXCR, producing one record per CDR3 protein. The top ten hold approximately 42% of the sample, which has approximately 18,000 distinct CDR3 sequences, roughly 50% seen once. The specimen sequenced was glioma tissue, nonneoplastic brain tissue, or PBMCs (not recorded which). These receptors were obtained from a human donor with low-grade glioma or glioblastoma, undergoing nonglioma brain surgery, or in good health (not recorded which).

Comments on this clonotype: One junction end does not reproduce the germline sequence, and a read error may be involved. This chain joins TRBV6-2 or TRBV6-3 and TRBJ1-1; D is undetermined. The CDR3 runs to 14 residues. Germline V CDR1 and CDR2: MNHEY, SVGEGT. CDR3 sequence reads: CASSYSGLNTVAFF. In nucleotides, the CDR3 is TGTGCCAGCAGTTACTCGGGCTTGAACACTGTAGCTTTCTTT.

As concerns this clonotype: One junction end disagrees with the germline gene, perhaps due to a read error. The chain couples TRBV7-3 to TRBJ2-3; no clear D gene. CDR1 is SGHTA, CDR2 FQGTGA, per germline. CDR3 length: 13 amino acids. CDR3 in DNA: TGTGCCAGCAGCTCCCAGGCGGTAGATACGCGGTATTTT. Protein sequence: CASSSQAVDTRYF.

Judged by abundance, this clonotype is medium-sized (0.01 to 0.1%). This sequence joins TRBV6-2 or TRBV6-3 and TRBJ2-7; D gene uncertain. The CDR3 has 14 amino acids. The V gene's germline CDR1 is MNHEY and CDR2 SVGEGT. The ends were cut back, 6 bases at V and 12 bases at J, with 24 bases in the middle. In DNA, the CDR3 is TGTGCCAGCAGGACGGCCCAGCGATCTAAGGAACGGTACTTC. Translating gives CASRTAQRSKERYF.

The chain employs TRBV28 and TRBJ1-5; D gene ambiguous. This CDR3 has 12 amino acids. V was shortened by 7 bases and J by 0 bases, with 4 bases between the two germline ends. CDR1 and CDR2 (germline): MDHEN, SYDVKM. The CDR3: CASTDSNQPQHF. CDR3 in DNA: TGTGCCAGCACGGATAGCAATCAGCCCCAGCATTTT.

In its sample, this clonotype was seen many times. The rearrangement links TRBV20-1 to TRBJ1-1, with no clear D. The ends were cut back, 5 bases at V and 9 bases at J, with 13 bases in the middle. The CDR3 consists of 11 residues. The germline CDR1 and CDR2 sequences are DFQATT and SNEGSKA (reference sequence). In DNA form, the CDR3 reads TGCAGTGCTGGCAGAGATCAACAAGCTTTCTTT. Translation: CSAGRDQQAFF.

V is TRBV12-3 or TRBV12-4 and J is TRBJ1-5; no reliable D call. The CDR3 consists of 14 residues. Between the trimmed V and J ends, which lost 3 bases and 3 bases, there was a span of 9 bases. The CDR3 DNA reads as TGTGCCAGCAGTTTTGGAGCTCACAATCAGCCCCAGCATTTT. Its protein product is CASSFGAHNQPQHF.